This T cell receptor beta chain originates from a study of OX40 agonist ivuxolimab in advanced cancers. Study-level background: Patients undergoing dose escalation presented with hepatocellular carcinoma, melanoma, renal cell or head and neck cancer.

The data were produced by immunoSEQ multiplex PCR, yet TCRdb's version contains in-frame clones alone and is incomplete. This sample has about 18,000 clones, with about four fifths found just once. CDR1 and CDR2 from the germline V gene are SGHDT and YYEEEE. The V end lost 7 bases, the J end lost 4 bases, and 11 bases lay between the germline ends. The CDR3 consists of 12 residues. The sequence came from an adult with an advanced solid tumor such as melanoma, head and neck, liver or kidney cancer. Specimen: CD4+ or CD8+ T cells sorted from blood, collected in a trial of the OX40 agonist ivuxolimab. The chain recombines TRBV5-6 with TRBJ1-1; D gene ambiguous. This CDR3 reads CASATIGTEAFF. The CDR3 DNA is TGTGCCAGCGCCACGATTGGCACTGAAGCTTTCTTT. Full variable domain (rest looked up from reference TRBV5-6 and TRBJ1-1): DAGVTQSPTHLIKTRGQQVTLRCSPKSGHDTVSWYQQALGQGPQFIFQYYEEEERQRGNFPDRFSGHQFPNYSSELNVNALLLGDSALYLCASATIGTEAFFGQGTRLTVV.